This entry describes one T cell receptor (beta chain). The V gene's germline CDR1 is SGHNT and CDR2 YYREEE (reference sequence). The V gene end was trimmed by 4 bases and the J gene end by 3 bases; junction bases not matched to a gene: 4. The CDR3 extends over 15 amino acids. These data come from a study of shared clonotypes between healthy human individuals. Study context: Donors, aged 18 to 49, were a couple of women and a few men.

The data were produced by immunoSEQ multiplex PCR, yet TCRdb's version contains in-frame clones alone and is incomplete. The data show over 2 million clones, 85% to 95% seen once. The clonotype comes from a man between 18 and 29 years old in good health. This sequence joins TRBV5-4 and TRBJ2-3, with TRBD2 matching over 11 bases. Sequencing was done on a sample of naive CD4+ T cells sorted from blood. The sample's subset: CD45RA+ positively selected. This CDR3 reads CASSAASGGTDTQYF. Written as DNA, the CDR3 is TGTGCCAGCAGCGCCGCTAGCGGGGGGACAGATACGCAGTATTTT.